This TCR beta chain was documented in a study of cytomegalovirus exposure and HLA in healthy donors. Whole-study findings and limits: Judged likely to be a sequencing artifact was a cluster of highly shared sequence variants.

Vbeta (60) and Jbeta (13) primers were used in the PCR. The repertoire was sequenced with immunoSEQ multiplex PCR; TCRdb's copy has only in-frame clones and lacks some. Of about 180,000 clones in the sample, around 77% were seen once. Concerning this clone: What it binds is unknown.

The CDR3 is 16 residues long. The germline CDR1 and CDR2 sequences are LNHDA and SQIVND (reference sequence). Trimming pared 9 bases from V and 3 bases from J, leaving 23 bases between. The V gene is TRBV19, the J gene TRBJ1-1, with D tentatively TRBD1 (5 bases). Sequenced input: PBMCs. This receptor was obtained from a woman aged 30 to 39 in good health and CMV-seronegative. In nucleotides, the CDR3 is TGTGCCAGCCGGGGCCTGGGGGGTGGGCATGACACTGAAGCTTTCTTT. Translating gives CASRGLGGGHDTEAFF.